This T cell receptor (beta chain) is drawn from a study of blood T cell repertoires in COVID-19. Using immunoSEQ multiplex PCR, the repertoire was profiled, and TCRdb retains in-frame clones only, with some absent. The sample lists 34,000 or so clones; around 87% were seen once. CDR1 is SGHDT and CDR2 is YYEEEE in the germline V gene. Trimming shortened V by 4 bases and J by 3 bases, and 6 bases separated the two germline ends. The CDR3 length is 12 residues. Material: peripheral blood. The V gene is TRBV5-6, the J gene TRBJ2-3; D is possibly TRBD2 (5 bases). This TCR was sampled from a man aged 50-60 years with active or convalescent COVID-19. CDR3 nucleotide sequence: TGTGCCAGCAGCCGGAGGACAGATACGCAGTATTTT. Translating gives CASSRRTDTQYF.